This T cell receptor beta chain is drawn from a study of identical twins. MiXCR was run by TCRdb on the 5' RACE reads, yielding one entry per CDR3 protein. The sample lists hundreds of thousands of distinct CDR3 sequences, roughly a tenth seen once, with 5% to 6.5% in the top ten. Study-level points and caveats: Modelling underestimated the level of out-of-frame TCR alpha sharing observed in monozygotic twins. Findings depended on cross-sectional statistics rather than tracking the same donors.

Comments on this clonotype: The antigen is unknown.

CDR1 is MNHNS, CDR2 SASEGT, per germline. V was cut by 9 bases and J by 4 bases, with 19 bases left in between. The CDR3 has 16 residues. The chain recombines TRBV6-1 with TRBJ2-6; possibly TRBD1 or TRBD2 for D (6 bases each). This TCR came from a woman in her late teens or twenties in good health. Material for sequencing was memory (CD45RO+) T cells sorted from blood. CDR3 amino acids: CASPAFGGRGANVLTF. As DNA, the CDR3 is TGTGCCAGTCCCGCTTTCGGGGGCAGAGGGGCCAACGTCCTGACTTTC.